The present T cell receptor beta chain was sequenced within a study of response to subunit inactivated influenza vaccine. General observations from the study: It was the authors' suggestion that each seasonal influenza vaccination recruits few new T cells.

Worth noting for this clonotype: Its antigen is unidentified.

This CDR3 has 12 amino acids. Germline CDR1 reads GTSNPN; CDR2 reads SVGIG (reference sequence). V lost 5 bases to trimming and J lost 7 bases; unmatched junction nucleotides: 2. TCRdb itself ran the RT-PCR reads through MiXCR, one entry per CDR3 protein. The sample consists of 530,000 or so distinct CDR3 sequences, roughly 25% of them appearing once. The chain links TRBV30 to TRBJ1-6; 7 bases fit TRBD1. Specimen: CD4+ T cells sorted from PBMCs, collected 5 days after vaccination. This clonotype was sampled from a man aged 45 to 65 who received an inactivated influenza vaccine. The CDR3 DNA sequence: TGTGCCTGGTTACAGGGGAATTCACCCCTCCACTTT. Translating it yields CAWLQGNSPLHF.